The 28 T cell receptor beta chains below come from one sample, sequenced in a study of shared clonotypes between healthy human individuals. Some clones are missing from TCRdb's copy, which holds only in-frame ones; the method was immunoSEQ multiplex PCR. The table shows 2 million to 2.5 million clones, with over 85% occurring only once. The sequenced material came from naive CD4+ T cells from PBMCs. Indicated subset: CD45RA+ positively selected. The receptors come from a man between 18 and 29 years old in good health. Some clones in this sample may be carry-over from other donors' samples.

The CDR3 loop is CASGGMLYQETQYF. In DNA, the CDR3 is TGTGCCAGCGGCGGCATGCTGTACCAAGAGACCCAGTACTTC. J is TRBJ2-5 and V is TRBV7-9; D unclear. The V gene lost 8 bases and the J gene lost 0 bases, with 13 bases spanning the gap. Germline V gene sequence: CDR1 SEHNR, CDR2 FQNEAQ (reference sequence). CDR3 length: 14 amino acids.

The V gene is TRBV7-2, the J gene TRBJ2-7; tentatively, D is TRBD2 (5 bases). The CDR3 spans 12 residues. V gave up 6 bases and J gave up 8 bases, with 14 bases separating them. CDR1 and CDR2 (germline): SGHTA, FQGNSA. The CDR3: CASSLIREKQYF. Written as DNA, the CDR3 is TGTGCCAGCAGTCTTATCCGGGAAAAGCAGTACTTC. The full variable domain, completed using reference TRBV7-2 and TRBJ2-7, is GAGVSQSPSNKVTEKGKDVELRCDPISGHTALYWYRQSLGQGLEFLIYFQGNSAPDKSGLPSDRFSAERTGGSVSTLTIQRTQQEDSAVYLCASSLIREKQYFGPGTRLTVT.

V and J are TRBV6-5 and TRBJ1-5, with TRBD1 as a possible D gene (5 bases). The V gene lost 0 bases and the J gene lost 3 bases, with 9 bases spanning the gap. The CDR3 runs 15 residues. Per germline, CDR1 MNHEY and CDR2 SVGAGI. The CDR3 loop is CASSYSGRDNQPQHF. The DNA for the CDR3 is TGTGCCAGCAGTTACTCGGGGCGGGACAATCAGCCCCAGCATTTT.

V is TRBV11-2 and J is TRBJ1-4; tentative D call: TRBD1 (6 bases). V dropped 5 bases and J dropped 8 bases, with 21 bases sitting between them. This CDR3 has 16 residues. CDR1 is SGHAT and CDR2 is FQNNGV in the germline V gene. The CDR3 here is CASSRTPGGGQEKLFF. The CDR3 nucleotides are TGTGCCAGCAGCCGAACTCCCGGGGGCGGGCAAGAAAAACTGTTTTTT.

This clone has just a few counts. The chain recombines TRBV4-3 with TRBJ2-3, with unresolved D. This CDR3 has 17 amino acids. Trimming took off 5 bases at V and 0 bases at J, with 18 bases between the two ends. Per the germline V gene, CDR1 is LGHNA and CDR2 is YSLEER. The CDR3 here is CASSFIIYPTSTDTQYF. CDR3 bases: TGCGCCAGCAGCTTCATAATATACCCCACTAGCACAGATACGCAGTATTTT.

V is TRBV2 and J is TRBJ2-7; D gene uncertain. CDR3 length: 13 amino acids. V shed 2 bases and J shed 7 bases, with 12 bases lying between them. The germline gives CDR1 SNHLY, CDR2 FYNNEI. The CDR3 DNA follows: TGTGCCAGCAGTGAATTCGTGCTAGAGGAGCAGTACTTC. Protein product: CASSEFVLEEQYF.

This chain joins TRBV4-2 and TRBJ1-1; D is unclear. CDR3 length equals 16 residues. The V gene lost 2 bases and the J gene lost 3 bases, with 16 bases spanning the gap. Germline V lookup: CDR1 LGHNA, CDR2 YNFKEQ. CDR3 loop: CASSQQTNLRDTEAFF. The DNA of the CDR3 is TGTGCCAGCAGCCAACAGACTAATCTTCGGGACACTGAAGCTTTCTTT.

CDR3 coding DNA: TGCGCCAGCAGCTTGGAACTAGCGGGAGGGTCTGGGGATGAGCAGTTCTTC. It specifies CASSLELAGGSGDEQFF. The V call is TRBV5-1, the J call TRBJ2-1, with 13 bases matching TRBD2. J gave up 8 bases and V 0 bases, and 8 bases lay outside the gene matches. The germline gives CDR1 SGHRS, CDR2 YFSETQ. The CDR3 is made up of 17 amino acids.

The J gene is TRBJ2-6, the V gene TRBV29-1, with 7 nucleotides matching TRBD2. This CDR3 is 15 amino acids long. Per germline, CDR1 SQVTM and CDR2 ANQGSEA. J gave up 4 bases and V 6 bases, and 9 bases lay outside the gene matches. The CDR3 DNA sequence: TGCAGCGTATCTTTGGCGGGAGCCGGGGCCAACGTCCTGACTTTC. It is translated as CSVSLAGAGANVLTF.

The chain joins TRBV25-1 to TRBJ2-3; D perhaps matches TRBD2 (5 bases). In germline, CDR1 is MGHDK, CDR2 SYGVNS. Trimming took off 3 bases at V and 0 bases at J, with 13 bases between the two ends. The CDR3 is 16 amino acids. CDR3 amino acids: CASSDPGSGSTDTQYF. In nucleotides, the CDR3 is TGTGCCAGCAGTGACCCGGGGAGCGGAAGCACAGATACGCAGTATTTT. Full variable domain (outside the CDR3, taken from reference TRBV25-1 and TRBJ2-3): EADIYQTPRYLVIGTGKKITLECSQTMGHDKMYWYQQDPGMELHLIHYSYGVNSTEKGDLSSESTVSRIRTEHFPLTLESARPSHTSQYLCASSDPGSGSTDTQYFGPGTRLTVL.

This clone appeared a single time. This rearrangement joins TRBV7-2 to TRBJ1-2; a weak D match, TRBD1 (6 bases). Per the germline V gene, CDR1 is SGHTA and CDR2 is FQGNSA. The length of the CDR3 is 15 residues. V gave up 6 bases and J gave up 8 bases, with 22 bases separating them. The CDR3: CASRKGGMDSVGYTF. Written as DNA, the CDR3 is TGTGCCAGCAGGAAAGGGGGGATGGATTCGGTAGGCTACACCTTC.

J is TRBJ2-1 and V is TRBV7-9, with D tentatively TRBD1 or TRBD2 (5 bases each). Germline V gene data show CDR1 as SEHNR and CDR2 as FQNEAQ (reference sequence). The CDR3 is made up of 15 amino acids. Trimming cost V 0 bases and J 7 bases, with 13 bases left between them. CDR3 DNA sequence: TGTGCCAGCAGCTTAGCTGGGACCAAGAGGAATGAGCAGTTCTTC. Translated, it gives CASSLAGTKRNEQFF.

The V call is TRBV5-1, the J call TRBJ1-1; 9 nucleotides line up with TRBD1. Germline V gene lookup returns CDR1 SGHRS and CDR2 YFSETQ. This CDR3 comprises 14 residues. V was clipped by 6 bases and J by 5 bases; unmatched bases: 8. CDR3 bases: TGCGCCAGCAAAGTGGGTGACAGGGGGACTGAAGCTTTCTTT. This translates into CASKVGDRGTEAFF.

This chain connects TRBV18 to TRBJ1-2, with D perhaps TRBD1 (6 bases). V was shortened by 3 bases and J by 5 bases, with 19 bases between the two germline ends. Germline CDR1 and CDR2: KGHSH and LQKENI. CDR3 size: 16 residues. In DNA form, the CDR3 reads TGTGCCAGCTCACCTATAGGGGGACATGCCAGTTATGGCTACACCTTC. Amino acid sequence: CASSPIGGHASYGYTF.

CDR3 residues: CASSLGRQPLTNTGELFF. The CDR3, as DNA: TGTGCCAGCAGCTTAGGAAGGCAGCCACTAACGAACACCGGGGAGCTGTTTTTT. This chain joins TRBV11-2 and TRBJ2-2, with no clear D. Trimming took off 1 base at V and 0 bases at J, with 15 bases between the two ends. CDR1 is SGHAT and CDR2 is FQNNGV in the germline V gene. The CDR3 contains 18 residues.

This clone was counted once. The V and J genes are TRBV5-1 and TRBJ2-2, with TRBD2 matching 11 bases. V lost 2 bases and J lost 6; bases outside the gene matches: 3. From germline, CDR1 is SGHRS and CDR2 YFSETQ. The CDR3 loop spans 15 amino acids. The CDR3 here is CASSFGLAGPGELFF. CDR3 bases: TGCGCCAGCAGCTTTGGACTAGCGGGCCCCGGGGAGCTGTTTTTT.

This chain joins TRBV30 and TRBJ2-7; a weak D match, TRBD1 (5 bases). V dropped 0 bases and J dropped 2 bases, with 11 bases sitting between them. The length of the CDR3 is 14 residues. The V gene's germline CDR1 is GTSNPN and CDR2 SVGIG (reference sequence). CDR3 loop: CAWSVRRGTYEQYF. CDR3 sequence (DNA): TGTGCCTGGAGTGTCCGAAGGGGAACCTACGAGCAGTACTTC.

The rearrangement links TRBV7-9 to TRBJ1-1; D gene ambiguous. Trimming shortened V by 1 base and J by 0 bases, and 9 bases separated the two germline ends. The CDR3 covers 15 residues. Germline-derived CDR1 and CDR2 are SEHNR and FQNEAQ (reference sequence). CDR3 DNA sequence: TGTGCCAGCAGCTTAGTAGCCGGATTGAACACTGAAGCTTTCTTT. Translating it yields CASSLVAGLNTEAFF. The complete variable domain, with remaining parts taken from reference TRBV7-9 and TRBJ1-1, reads DTGVSQNPRHKITKRGQNVTFRCDPISEHNRLYWYRQTLGQGPEFLTYFQNEAQLEKSRLLSDRFSAERPKGSFSTLEIQRTEQGDSAMYLCASSLVAGLNTEAFFGQGTRLTVV.

Points on this clone: This specimen includes other DNA sequences encoding the same CDR3. The rearrangement joins TRBV5-1 to TRBJ1-1, with D unclear. Germline V gene sequence: CDR1 SGHRS, CDR2 YFSETQ. V gave up 0 bases and J gave up 1 base, with 4 bases separating them. CDR3 length: 13 residues. This CDR3 is CASSLDSNTEAFF. Written as DNA, the CDR3 is TGCGCCAGCAGCTTGGATTCGAACACTGAAGCTTTCTTT. The complete variable domain, with remaining parts taken from reference TRBV5-1 and TRBJ1-1, reads KAGVTQTPRYLIKTRGQQVTLSCSPISGHRSVSWYQQTPGQGLQFLFEYFSETQRNKGNFPGRFSGRQFSNSRSEMNVSTLELGDSALYLCASSLDSNTEAFFGQGTRLTVV.

This clone was observed a handful of times. V usage is TRBV6-5 and J usage is TRBJ2-1; 9 nucleotides agree with TRBD2. The length of the CDR3 is 16 residues. Germline V gene sequence: CDR1 MNHEY, CDR2 SVGAGI. V lost 0 bases, J lost 2 bases, and 2 bases stayed unmatched. The CDR3 loop is CASSYSGGRAYNEQFF. The DNA of the CDR3 is TGTGCCAGCAGTTACTCGGGCGGGAGGGCCTACAATGAGCAGTTCTTC.

The rearrangement joins TRBV2 to TRBJ2-3, with a weak D call TRBD2 (6 bases). The CDR3 is made up of 15 amino acids. V lost 7 bases to trimming and J lost 3 bases, with 17 bases between them. CDR1 and CDR2 (germline): SNHLY, FYNNEI. The CDR3 sequence: CASMRGNGGTDTQYF. The CDR3 region has the DNA TGTGCCAGCATGCGGGGCAACGGAGGAACAGATACGCAGTATTTT.

This chain connects TRBV5-4 to TRBJ2-1, with D perhaps assigned TRBD1 or TRBD2 (5 bases each). This CDR3 has 16 amino acids. Germline loops: CDR1 SGHNT, CDR2 YYREEE (reference sequence). Between the trimmed V and J ends, which lost 4 bases and 4 bases, there was a span of 18 bases. The DNA of the CDR3 is TGTGCCAGCAGCACCGAGGGACCAATACAATACAATGAGCAGTTCTTC. The encoded protein is CASSTEGPIQYNEQFF.

This chain links TRBV6-1 with TRBJ2-5; tentatively, D is TRBD2 (5 bases). The V end lost 9 bases, the J end lost 10 bases, and 12 bases lay between the germline ends. The CDR3 runs 10 residues. Germline lookup yields CDR1 MNHNS and CDR2 SASEGT. CDR3 residues: CASFSGSQYF. The CDR3, as DNA: TGTGCCAGTTTTTCGGGGAGCCAGTACTTC.

The chain employs TRBV7-8 and TRBJ2-1; maybe TRBD2 (7 bases). The V gene's germline CDR1 is SGHVS and CDR2 FQNEAQ. Trimming removed 8 bases from V and 9 bases from J, with 17 bases in between. The CDR3 is made up of 13 amino acids. The CDR3 nucleotides are TGTGCCAGCGCAAAAGGGGGGGCCCGTGAGCAGTTCTTC. Translating gives CASAKGGAREQFF.

The CDR3 region is CASSYSADRYGYTF. The CDR3 DNA is TGTGCCAGCAGTTACTCTGCAGATCGCTATGGCTACACCTTC. This sequence joins TRBV6-5 and TRBJ1-2; D call uncertain. V was pared by 0 bases and J by 4 bases, with 9 bases between. This CDR3 region has 14 residues. Germline V lookup: CDR1 MNHEY, CDR2 SVGAGI.

The chain uses TRBV9 and TRBJ2-2; TRBD1 matches 7 bases. J gave up 4 bases and V 2 bases, and 5 bases lay outside the gene matches. CDR1 is SGDLS, CDR2 YYNGEE, per germline. The CDR3 extends over 15 amino acids. In DNA, the CDR3 is TGTGCCAGCAGCGTGGGACAGCAAGCCACCGGGGAGCTGTTTTTT. It specifies CASSVGQQATGELFF.

This chain links TRBV2 with TRBJ1-2; D is possibly TRBD1 (6 bases). This CDR3 contains 12 residues. Trimming shortened V by 8 bases and J by 8 bases, and 15 bases separated the two germline ends. CDR1 is SNHLY and CDR2 is FYNNEI in the germline V gene. The DNA for the CDR3 is TGTGCCAGCGTCGGGGGCGCGGGAGGCTACACCTTC. This encodes CASVGGAGGYTF.

J is TRBJ2-2 and V is TRBV9; D assignment may be TRBD1 or TRBD2 (5 bases each). CDR1 SGDLS and CDR2 YYNGEE come from the germline V gene. This CDR3 has 19 residues. V lost 4 bases to trimming and J lost 2 bases, with 24 bases between them. Here the CDR3 DNA reads TGTGCCAGCAGCCCCCGGGCCGGGAAGGGGACCACAAACACCGGGGAGCTGTTTTTT. Translated: CASSPRAGKGTTNTGELFF. The entire variable domain, with the rest obtained from reference TRBV9 and TRBJ2-2, is as follows: DSGVTQTPKHLITATGQRVTLRCSPRSGDLSVYWYQQSLDQGLQFLIQYYNGEERAKGNILERFSAQQFPDLHSELNLSSLELGDSALYFCASSPRAGKGTTNTGELFFGEGSRLTVL.